These 12 T cell receptor beta chains originate from one sample sequenced in a study of beta chain features in type 1 diabetes. Study outcomes and limitations: Shorter TCRB CDR3s, moderately but significantly so, were found in Type 1 diabetes patients in all four CD4+ subsets.

No cognate antigen is known for these TCRs. The sequenced template was cDNA made from the entire isolated RNA. Assay: immunoSEQ multiplex PCR; the TCRdb copy retains only in-frame clones and omits some. The table includes roughly 300,000 clones, roughly an eighth detected once. Sequenced material: naive CD4+ T cells from blood. The source of these receptors is a man aged 30 to 45 with type 1 diabetes.

The chain uses TRBV19 and TRBJ1-2, with D maybe TRBD1 (5 bases). Trimming shortened V by 10 bases and J by 3 bases, and 18 bases separated the two germline ends. Germline CDR1 reads LNHDA; CDR2 reads SQIVND (reference sequence). The CDR3 is 14 amino acids. This CDR3 reads CATRPGTAHYGYTF. DNA of the CDR3: TGTGCCACCCGGCCCGGGACTGCTCACTATGGCTACACCTTC.

The rearrangement joins TRBV13 to TRBJ2-7, with a weak D call TRBD2 (6 bases). Germline assignment: CDR1 PRHDT and CDR2 FYEKMQ (reference sequence). The CDR3 length is 14 residues. Trimming left V 5 bases short and J 1 base short, with 12 bases between. CDR3 bases: TGTGCCAGCAGCCCCACGGGAGAGTCCTACGAGCAGTACTTC. This translates into CASSPTGESYEQYF.

The chain employs TRBV20-1 and TRBJ2-1; D uncertain. CDR1 and CDR2 (germline): DFQATT, SNEGSKA (reference sequence). Trimming pared 5 bases from V and 9 bases from J, leaving 11 bases between. The CDR3 has 11 amino acids. CDR3: CSAVSSGEQFF. CDR3 DNA: TGCAGTGCTGTTAGTTCTGGTGAGCAGTTCTTC.

This clone was observed a few times. The chain is built from TRBV7-2 and TRBJ2-1, with 9 nucleotides matching TRBD2. The CDR3 totals 13 residues. J lost 8 bases, V lost 2 bases, and 1 base had no gene match. The germline gives CDR1 SGHTA, CDR2 FQGNSA. The CDR3 DNA reads TGTGCCAGCAGCTTACTAGCGGGATATGAGCAGTTCTTC. It encodes CASSLLAGYEQFF.

The CDR3 coding sequence is TGTGCCTGGAGTGTAGTGGGAGTAGGGGATACGCAGTATTTT. Its translation: CAWSVVGVGDTQYF. V usage is TRBV30 and J usage is TRBJ2-3, with a possible D match to TRBD2 (5 bases). Trimming stripped 0 bases from V and 6 bases from J, with 13 bases between. Germline V gene data show CDR1 as GTSNPN and CDR2 as SVGIG (reference sequence). The CDR3 is made up of 14 amino acids.

This clone was counted at least ten times. The gene calls are TRBV7-2 and TRBJ2-2, with unresolved D. Germline CDR1 is SGHTA and CDR2 is FQGNSA. CDR3 size: 14 residues. Between the trimmed V and J ends, which lost 6 bases and 5 bases, there was a span of 13 bases. CDR3 protein: CASRYHRGTGELFF. In nucleotides, the CDR3 is TGTGCCAGCAGGTACCACCGCGGAACCGGGGAGCTGTTTTTT.

This clone was counted between two and nine times. The chain recombines TRBV6-1 with TRBJ1-2; a weak D match, TRBD1 (6 bases). Germline V CDR1 and CDR2: MNHNS, SASEGT. The CDR3 totals 13 residues. V lost 2 bases and J 2 bases, leaving 6 bases between the germline ends. CDR3 in amino acids: CASSEQGNYGYTF. The CDR3 DNA is TGTGCCAGCAGTGAACAGGGGAACTATGGCTACACCTTC.

This clone was counted between two and nine times. The V gene is TRBV7-9, the J gene TRBJ1-2; 7 bases align to TRBD1. The CDR3 covers 14 residues. V lost 2 bases and J lost 4; bases outside the gene matches: 4. Germline V CDR1 and CDR2: SEHNR, FQNEAQ (reference sequence). CDR3 coding DNA: TGTGCCAGCAGCTTAAGGACAGGCGTCTATGGCTACACCTTC. Its protein is CASSLRTGVYGYTF.

This clone turned up a few times. The chain has TRBV28 and TRBJ1-2, with unresolved D. CDR1 is MDHEN, CDR2 SYDVKM, per germline. Trimming cost V 5 bases and J 4 bases, with 11 bases left between them. The CDR3 totals 13 residues. CDR3 in DNA: TGTGCCAGCAGTACCCTAGGTTTCTATGGCTACACCTTC. Encoded protein: CASSTLGFYGYTF.

The V call is TRBV18, the J call TRBJ2-3, with unresolved D. The CDR3 consists of 13 residues. Germline-derived CDR1 and CDR2 are KGHSH and LQKENI. Trimming pared 4 bases from V and 0 bases from J, leaving 5 bases between. CDR3 in DNA: TGTGCCAGCTCACTTTCTAGCACAGATACGCAGTATTTT. Amino acid sequence: CASSLSSTDTQYF. The full variable domain, its missing parts supplied by reference TRBV18 and TRBJ2-3, is NAGVMQNPRHLVRRRGQEARLRCSPMKGHSHVYWYRQLPEEGLKFMVYLQKENIIDESGMPKERFSAEFPKEGPSILRIQQVVRGDSAAYFCASSLSSTDTQYFGPGTRLTVL.

V and J are TRBV19 and TRBJ1-2, with D perhaps TRBD1 (5 bases). This CDR3 has 14 amino acids. V was shortened by 5 bases and J by 4 bases, with 14 bases between the two germline ends. Germline V gene data show CDR1 as LNHDA and CDR2 as SQIVND (reference sequence). CDR3 nucleotides: TGTGCCAGTAGTCCGTCGGCGGGGACCTATGGCTACACCTTC. Protein product: CASSPSAGTYGYTF. Full variable domain (rest looked up from reference TRBV19 and TRBJ1-2): DGGITQSPKYLFRKEGQNVTLSCEQNLNHDAMYWYRQDPGQGLRLIYYSQIVNDFQKGDIAEGYSVSREKKESFPLTVTSAQKNPTAFYLCASSPSAGTYGYTFGSGTRLTVV.

This clone was seen more than once but under ten times. CDR3 DNA: TGTGCCAGCAGCGTAGGGACTAGCGGGATTGGAGAGACCCAGTACTTC. Protein: CASSVGTSGIGETQYF. The V call is TRBV9, the J call TRBJ2-5, with TRBD2 identical over 12 bases. Trimming at V came to 0 bases and at J to 4 bases, leaving 4 bases not matched to a gene. CDR1 is SGDLS, CDR2 YYNGEE, per germline. This CDR3 region has 16 residues. Full variable domain (rest looked up from reference TRBV9 and TRBJ2-5): DSGVTQTPKHLITATGQRVTLRCSPRSGDLSVYWYQQSLDQGLQFLIQYYNGEERAKGNILERFSAQQFPDLHSELNLSSLELGDSALYFCASSVGTSGIGETQYFGPGTRLLVL.